The next 7 T cell receptor beta chains were all read from a single sample in a study of spatial heterogeneity in lung cancer. The sample's time point: sample taken at primary tumor resection. Tumor, nontumor lung or frozen PBMC supplied whole RNA that was sequenced unsorted. From the 5' RACE reads, TCRdb called clonotypes with MiXCR, one entry per CDR3 protein. The sample carries roughly 13,000 distinct CDR3 sequences, under 5% recorded once. Here the sequenced sample was PBMCs, taken at surgery. These receptors were collected from a male donor with early-stage non-small cell lung cancer.

This clonotype was found many times. This beta chain is an off-target read within a library intended for alpha chains, so its frequency means little. The V gene is TRBV12-3 or TRBV12-4, the J gene TRBJ2-1; D call uncertain. CDR3 length equals 13 residues. The V end was cut by 3 bases, the J end by 5 bases, with 8 bases between. This CDR3 reads CASSFGPNNEQFF. CDR3 DNA: TGTGCCAGCAGTTTTGGGCCCAACAATGAGCAGTTCTTC.

The sample holds a few counts of this clonotype. Because this beta chain is a stray read in a library intended to capture alpha chains, its abundance should not be given much weight. This rearrangement joins TRBV6-1 to TRBJ1-3; D is unclear. V lost 0 bases to trimming and J lost 6 bases, with 9 bases between them. Looked up from germline, CDR1 is MNHNS and CDR2 is SASEGT. This CDR3 has 14 residues. The CDR3 DNA reads TGTGCCAGCAGTGAAGCGGGTCAGGAAAACACCATATATTTT. Its protein product is CASSEAGQENTIYF.

This clonotype was picked up many times. For a library built for alpha chains, this beta chain is a stray read; little rests on its size. The chain carries TRBV5-1 and TRBJ2-3; D is unclear. This CDR3 comprises 13 residues. The V end was cut by 0 bases, the J end by 10 bases, with 12 bases between. CDR1 and CDR2 (germline): SGHRS, YFSETQ. The CDR3 DNA sequence: TGCGCCAGCAGCTTGGCTTCGTCGGAAGCGCAGTATTTT. It specifies CASSLASSEAQYF.

With regard to this clonotype: As an off-target read in a library built for alpha chains, this beta chain has a frequency of little significance. The chain combines TRBV6-5 with TRBJ2-1, with 8 bases matching TRBD2. Germline V gives CDR1 MNHEY, CDR2 SVGAGI. The CDR3 is 16 residues long. V lost 0 bases, J lost 4 bases, and 5 bases stayed unmatched. CDR3 residues: CASSYSRSGKYNEQFF. Written as DNA, the CDR3 is TGTGCCAGCAGTTACTCACGTAGCGGGAAGTACAATGAGCAGTTCTTC.

The table lists this clonotype with a few counts. This beta chain is an unintended read in a library built for alpha chains; its size means little. The rearrangement joins TRBV12-3 or TRBV12-4 to TRBJ1-1; no firm D call. Trimming left V 8 bases short and J 3 bases short, with 10 bases between. The CDR3 is 12 residues long. The CDR3 coding sequence is TGTGCCAGCCAACAAGGCGACACTGAAGCTTTCTTT. This encodes CASQQGDTEAFF.

This clonotype was seen at least ten times. This beta chain turned up in a library designed for alpha chains; as an off-target read, its abundance says little. The chain has TRBV24-1 and TRBJ2-4; TRBD2 is a possible D gene (5 bases). Trimming took 3 bases from V and 7 from J, leaving 9 bases between them. The germline V gene has CDR1 KGHDR and CDR2 SFDVKD. The CDR3 is 13 residues long. CDR3 coding DNA: TGTGCCACCAGTGATCCCGGACTTAACATTCAGTACTTC. Translating gives CATSDPGLNIQYF.

In this sample, this clonotype turned up many times. The size of this beta chain means little, since it is a stray read in a library made for alpha chains. This chain links TRBV24-1 with TRBJ2-7; TRBD1 agrees at 11 bases. This CDR3 comprises 15 residues. Germline V gene lookup returns CDR1 KGHDR and CDR2 SFDVKD. V shed 7 bases, J shed 3 bases, and the junction held 7 bases outside the gene matches. The CDR3 loop reads CATSGQGARGYEQYF. The CDR3 nucleotides read TGTGCCACCAGCGGACAGGGGGCCAGGGGCTACGAGCAGTACTTC.